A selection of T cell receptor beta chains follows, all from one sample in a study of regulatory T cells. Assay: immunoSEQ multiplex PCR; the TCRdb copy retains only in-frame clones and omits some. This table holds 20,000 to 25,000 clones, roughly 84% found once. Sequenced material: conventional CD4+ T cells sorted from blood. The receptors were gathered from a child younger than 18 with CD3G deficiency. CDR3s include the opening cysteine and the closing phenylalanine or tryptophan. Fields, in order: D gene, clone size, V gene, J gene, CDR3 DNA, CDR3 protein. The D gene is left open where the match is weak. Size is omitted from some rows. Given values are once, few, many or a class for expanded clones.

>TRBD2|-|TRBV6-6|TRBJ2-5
TGTGCCAGCAGAAAGAAGACTAGCGCTTACCAAGAGACCCAGTACTTC
CASRKKTSAYQETQYF
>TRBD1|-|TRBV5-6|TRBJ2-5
TGTGCCAGCAGCTTGGGAACAGGGGCCAATTGGGAGACCCAGTACTTC
CASSLGTGANWETQYF
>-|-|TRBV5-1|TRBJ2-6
TGCGCCAGCAGTTTGGGCCCAGTTTCTGGGGCCAACGTCCTGACTTTC
CASSLGPVSGANVLTF
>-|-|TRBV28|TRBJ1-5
TGTGCCAGCAGTTTCGGCAGAAGCAATCAGCCCCAGCATTTT
CASSFGRSNQPQHF
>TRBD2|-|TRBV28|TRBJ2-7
TGTGCCAGCAGCTCCCCGGGACTATCCTACGAGCAGTACTTC
CASSSPGLSYEQYF
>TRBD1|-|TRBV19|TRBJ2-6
TGTGCCAGTAGTCGGACAGGGTTCGGTCTATCCGGGGCCAACGTCCTGACTTTC
CASSRTGFGLSGANVLTF
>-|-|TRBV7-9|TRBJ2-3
TGTGCCAGCAGTCCTACAAGTCGCGGGAGCACAGATACGCAGTATTTT
CASSPTSRGSTDTQYF
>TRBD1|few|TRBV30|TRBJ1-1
TGTGCCTGGAGCTACAGGGGAAGAAACACTGAAGCTTTCTTT
CAWSYRGRNTEAFF
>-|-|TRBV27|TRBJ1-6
TGTGCCAGCAGGCGGTTCAGCTATAATTCACCCCTCCACTTT
CASRRFSYNSPLHF
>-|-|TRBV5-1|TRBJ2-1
TGCGCCAGCAGACGTCTTATTACTAGTAGCCCGGGGGAGCAGTTCTTC
CASRRLITSSPGEQFF
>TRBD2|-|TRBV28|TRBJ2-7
TGTGCCAGCAGTCCCCTCTGGGCGGGAGTCCCCTACGAGCAGTACTTC
CASSPLWAGVPYEQYF